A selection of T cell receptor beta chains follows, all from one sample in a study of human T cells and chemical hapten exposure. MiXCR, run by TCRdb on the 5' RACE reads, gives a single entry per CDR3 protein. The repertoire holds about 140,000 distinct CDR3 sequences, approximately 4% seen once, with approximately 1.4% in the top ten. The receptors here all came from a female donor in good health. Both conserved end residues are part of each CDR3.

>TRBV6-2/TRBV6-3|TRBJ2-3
CASSGLAGAPLTDTQYF
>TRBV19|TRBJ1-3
CASSPVSGGNTIYF
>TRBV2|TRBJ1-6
CASRKDRAPLHF
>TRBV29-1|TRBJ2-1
CTSAGGDNEQFF
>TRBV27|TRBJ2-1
CASRSRDTYNEQFF
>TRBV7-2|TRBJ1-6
CASSQMTRSPGTPLHF
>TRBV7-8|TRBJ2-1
CASSPGLGTSSYNEQFF
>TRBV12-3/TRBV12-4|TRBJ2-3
CASSFGGPDGQYF
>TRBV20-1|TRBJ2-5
CSARIPAGGLKETQYF
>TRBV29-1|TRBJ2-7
CSVEGGQGGPYEQYF
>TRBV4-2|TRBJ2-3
CASSQGGTASTDTQYF
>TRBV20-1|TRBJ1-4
CSAQGTGWEEKLFF
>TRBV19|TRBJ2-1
CASREQGVDYNEQFF
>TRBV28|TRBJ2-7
CATDPGQGYEQYF
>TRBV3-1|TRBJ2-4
CASSPTGVTKNIQYF
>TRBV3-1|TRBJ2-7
CASSQVGRRRYEQYF
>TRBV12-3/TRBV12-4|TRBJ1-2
CASSLTGLYGYTF